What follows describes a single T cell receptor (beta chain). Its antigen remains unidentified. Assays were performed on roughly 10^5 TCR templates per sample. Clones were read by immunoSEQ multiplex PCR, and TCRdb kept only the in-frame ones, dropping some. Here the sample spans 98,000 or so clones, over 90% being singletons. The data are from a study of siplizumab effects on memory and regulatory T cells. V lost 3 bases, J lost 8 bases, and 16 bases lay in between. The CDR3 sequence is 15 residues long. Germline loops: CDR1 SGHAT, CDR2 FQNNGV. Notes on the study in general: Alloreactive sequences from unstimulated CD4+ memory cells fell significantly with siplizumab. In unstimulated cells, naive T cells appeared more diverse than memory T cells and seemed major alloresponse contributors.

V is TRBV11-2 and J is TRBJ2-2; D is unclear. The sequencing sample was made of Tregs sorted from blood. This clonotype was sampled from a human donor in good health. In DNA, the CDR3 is TGTGCCAGCAGCTTCCCCTTCGGAGCAGAAGGGGAGCTGTTTTTT. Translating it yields CASSFPFGAEGELFF.